Given below is one T cell receptor (beta chain) in context. Profiled with immunoSEQ multiplex PCR; TCRdb holds only in-frame clones, not every one. Of approximately 70,000 clones in the sample, approximately 94% are singletons; the top ten hold approximately 0.4%. This record belongs to a study of technical replicates of blood from a handful of donors. The length of the CDR3 is 14 residues. V shed 2 bases, J shed 5 bases, and the junction held 1 base outside the gene matches. Germline loops: CDR1 SGHNT, CDR2 YYREEE (reference sequence). The specimen was T cells isolated from PBMCs. The V and J genes are TRBV5-4 and TRBJ2-3, with 11 bases matching TRBD2. The receptor was derived from a human donor in good health. CDR3 coding DNA: TGTGCCAGCAGCTTCGGACTAGCGGGAGATACGCAGTATTTT. Translating gives CASSFGLAGDTQYF. Variable domain in full (rest from reference TRBV5-4 and TRBJ2-3): ETGVTQSPTHLIKTRGQQVTLRCSSQSGHNTVSWYQQALGQGPQFIFQYYREEENGRGNFPPRFSGLQFPNYSSELNVNALELDDSALYLCASSFGLAGDTQYFGPGTRLTVL.